Listed below are T cell receptor beta chains from one sample, sequenced in a study of blood T cell repertoires in COVID-19. Profiled with immunoSEQ multiplex PCR; TCRdb holds only in-frame clones, not every one. The profile covers about 120,000 clones, with roughly 79% appearing a single time and 25% taken by the ten largest. Sequences were obtained from peripheral blood. These receptors were taken from a human donor in a cohort sampled during active COVID-19. Both conserved end residues are part of each CDR3. A D gene is named only where the DNA matches it firmly. Size values are once, few and many counts, or a class for expanded clones, and some rows have none.

>NA|NA|TRBJ2-5|TRBV3-1/TRBV3-2
TGTGCCAGCAGCCAAGGGACAGGAGGGGAGACCCAGTACTTC
CASSQGTGGETQYF
>NA|once|TRBJ1-2|TRBV28
TGTGCCAGCAGCCCCGTGAGAGGGTACTATGGCTACACCTTC
CASSPVRGYYGYTF
>TRBD2|NA|TRBJ2-5|TRBV5-1
TGCGCCAGCAGCTACACTAGCGACCAAGAGACCCAGTACTTC
CASSYTSDQETQYF
>NA|NA|TRBJ1-1|TRBV12-3/TRBV12-4
TGTGCCAGCAGTCAGGGTATGACTGAAGCTTTCTTT
CASSQGMTEAFF
>TRBD1|NA|TRBJ1-1|TRBV7-2
TGTGCCAGCAGCTTAATTACAGGGACAGGGGAGACTGAAGCTTTCTTT
CASSLITGTGETEAFF
>TRBD2|NA|TRBJ2-1|TRBV6-5
TGTGCCAGCAGTTACTCGAACGGGAGGGCCGATGAGCAGTTCTTC
CASSYSNGRADEQFF
>NA|many|TRBJ1-4|TRBV7-8
TGTGCCAGCAGCTCGGGAGCCGGTAATGAAAAACTGTTTTTT
CASSSGAGNEKLFF
>TRBD1|NA|TRBJ2-5|TRBV11-2
TGTGCCAGCAGCTTAGCATGGCAGGGGGCCTCAGAGACCCAGTACTTC
CASSLAWQGASETQYF
>TRBD2|few|TRBJ2-1|TRBV7-3
TGTGCCAGCAGCTCAGGACTAGCGGACAATGAGCAGTTCTTC
CASSSGLADNEQFF
>TRBD1|NA|TRBJ1-1|TRBV5-6
TGTGCCAGCAGCCTGGACAGGGGGAATAGGGGCACTGAAGCTTTCTTT
CASSLDRGNRGTEAFF
>TRBD2|NA|TRBJ2-1|TRBV7-9
TGTGCCAGCAGCTCGACTAGCGGGAGAACAGTGGTATCCTACAATGAGCAGTTCTTC
CASSSTSGRTVVSYNEQFF
>NA|NA|TRBJ1-2|TRBV27
TGTGCCAGCAGCAGATCAGGGAGGGGTAACTATGGCTACACCTTC
CASSRSGRGNYGYTF
>TRBD1|once|TRBJ1-2|TRBV28
TGTGCCAGCAGTCCAGGGGGCAGAAACTATGGCTACACCTTC
CASSPGGRNYGYTF
>TRBD2|few|TRBJ2-3|TRBV7-9
TGTGCCAGCAGTGAGTCAGCGGGAGGTGAAGATACGCAGTATTTT
CASSESAGGEDTQYF
>NA|NA|TRBJ1-1|TRBV7-8
TGTGCCAGCAGGTCGGGGGACACTGAAGCTTTCTTT
CASRSGDTEAFF
>NA|NA|TRBJ2-7|TRBV28
TGTGCCAGCAGTTTCCAATTACAGGGTAGCAAGCAGTACTTC
CASSFQLQGSKQYF
>NA|NA|TRBJ1-6|TRBV19
TGTGCCAGTAGTGACAGCTCCTATAATTCACCCCTCCACTTT
CASSDSSYNSPLHF
>TRBD2|once|TRBJ2-1|TRBV28
TGTGCCAGCAGCGGACTAGCGGGGGGGTCCTCCTCCTACAATGAGCAGTTCTTC
CASSGLAGGSSSYNEQFF